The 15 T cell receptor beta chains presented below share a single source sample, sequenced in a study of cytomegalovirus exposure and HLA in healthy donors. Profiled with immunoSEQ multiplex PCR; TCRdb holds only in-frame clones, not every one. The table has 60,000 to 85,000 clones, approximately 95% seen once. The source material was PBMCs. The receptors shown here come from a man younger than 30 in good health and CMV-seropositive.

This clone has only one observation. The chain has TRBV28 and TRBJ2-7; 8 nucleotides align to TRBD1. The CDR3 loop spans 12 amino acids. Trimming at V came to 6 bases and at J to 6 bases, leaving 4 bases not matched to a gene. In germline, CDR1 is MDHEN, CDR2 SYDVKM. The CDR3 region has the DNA TGTGCCAGCAGGTCGGACAGGGTCGAGCAGTACTTC. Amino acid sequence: CASRSDRVEQYF.

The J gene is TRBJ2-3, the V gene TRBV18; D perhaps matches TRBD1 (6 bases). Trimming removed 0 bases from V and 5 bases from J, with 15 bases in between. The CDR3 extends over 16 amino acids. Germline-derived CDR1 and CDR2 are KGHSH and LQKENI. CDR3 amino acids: CASSPPWGRVEDTQYF. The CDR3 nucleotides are TGTGCCAGCTCACCACCGTGGGGGCGGGTAGAAGATACGCAGTATTTT.

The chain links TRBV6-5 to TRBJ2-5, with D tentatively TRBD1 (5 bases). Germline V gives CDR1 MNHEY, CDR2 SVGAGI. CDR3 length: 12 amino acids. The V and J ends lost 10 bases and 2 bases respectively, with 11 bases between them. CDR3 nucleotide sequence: TGTGCCACCAGGACACGTCAAGAGACCCAGTACTTC. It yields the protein CATRTRQETQYF.

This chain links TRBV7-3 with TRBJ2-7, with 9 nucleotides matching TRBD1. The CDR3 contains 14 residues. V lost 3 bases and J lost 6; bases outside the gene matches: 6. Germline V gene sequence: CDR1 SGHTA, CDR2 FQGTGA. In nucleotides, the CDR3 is TGTGCCAGCAGCTTCACAGGGGGCTCGGGCGAGCAGTACTTC. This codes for CASSFTGGSGEQYF.

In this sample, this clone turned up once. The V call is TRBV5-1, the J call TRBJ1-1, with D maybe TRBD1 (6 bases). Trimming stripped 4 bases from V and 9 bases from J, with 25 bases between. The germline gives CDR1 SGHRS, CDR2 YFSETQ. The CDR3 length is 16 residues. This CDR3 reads CASSETGQPGGLKAFF. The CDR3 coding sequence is TGCGCCAGCAGCGAAACGGGACAACCTGGGGGCTTGAAAGCTTTCTTT.

The CDR3 sequence is CASSLAGGPLGNEQFF. The CDR3 nucleotides read TGCGCCAGCAGCTTAGCGGGAGGGCCATTAGGCAATGAGCAGTTCTTC. This rearrangement joins TRBV5-1 to TRBJ2-1, with 10 bases identical to TRBD2. The CDR3 is made up of 16 amino acids. The V segment lost 2 bases and the J segment 6 bases; nucleotides outside the gene matches: 8. The germline V gene has CDR1 SGHRS and CDR2 YFSETQ.

CDR3 sequence (DNA): TGCGCCAGCGGGGCGGGAGCACAGTTCAATGAGCAGTTCTTC. It encodes CASGAGAQFNEQFF. V is TRBV5-1 and J is TRBJ2-1; 7 nucleotides align to TRBD2. This CDR3 contains 14 residues. Germline CDR1 SGHRS, CDR2 YFSETQ. Trimming took 7 bases from V and 6 from J; bases not matched to a gene: 10.

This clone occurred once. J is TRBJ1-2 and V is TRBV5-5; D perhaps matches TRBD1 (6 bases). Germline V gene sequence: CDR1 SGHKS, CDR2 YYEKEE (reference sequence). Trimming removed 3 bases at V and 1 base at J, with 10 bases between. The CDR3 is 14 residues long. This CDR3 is CASSSTGNNYGYTF. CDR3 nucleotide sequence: TGTGCCAGCAGCTCGACAGGAAATAACTATGGCTACACCTTC.

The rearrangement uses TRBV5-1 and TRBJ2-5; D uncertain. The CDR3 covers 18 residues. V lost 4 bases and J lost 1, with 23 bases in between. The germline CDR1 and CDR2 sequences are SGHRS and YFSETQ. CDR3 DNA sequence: TGCGCCAGCAGCACGAGGCCCTTCGCTAAGATCGTCCAAGAGACCCAGTACTTC. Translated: CASSTRPFAKIVQETQYF.

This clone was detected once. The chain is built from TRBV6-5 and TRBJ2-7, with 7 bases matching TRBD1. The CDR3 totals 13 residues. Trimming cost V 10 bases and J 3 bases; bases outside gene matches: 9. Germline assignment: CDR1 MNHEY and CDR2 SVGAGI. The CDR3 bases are TGTGCCACGGGGCAGGGGGTGAACTACGAGCAGTACTTC. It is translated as CATGQGVNYEQYF.

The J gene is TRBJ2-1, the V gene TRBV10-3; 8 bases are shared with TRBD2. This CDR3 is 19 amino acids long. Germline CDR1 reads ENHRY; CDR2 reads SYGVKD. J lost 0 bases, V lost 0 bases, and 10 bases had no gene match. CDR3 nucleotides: TGTGCCATCAGTGAGTCGGTCAGTAAGCGGGGGTTCTCCTACAATGAGCAGTTCTTC. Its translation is CAISESVSKRGFSYNEQFF.

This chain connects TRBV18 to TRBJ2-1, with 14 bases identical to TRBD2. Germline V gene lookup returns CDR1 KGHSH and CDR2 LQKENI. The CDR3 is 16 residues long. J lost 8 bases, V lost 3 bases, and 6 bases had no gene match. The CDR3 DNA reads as TGTGCCAGCTCACCTGCCGGGACTAGCGGGAGCGATGAGCAGTTCTTC. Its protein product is CASSPAGTSGSDEQFF. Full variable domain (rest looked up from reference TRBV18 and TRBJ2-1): NAGVMQNPRHLVRRRGQEARLRCSPMKGHSHVYWYRQLPEEGLKFMVYLQKENIIDESGMPKERFSAEFPKEGPSILRIQQVVRGDSAAYFCASSPAGTSGSDEQFFGPGTRLTVL.

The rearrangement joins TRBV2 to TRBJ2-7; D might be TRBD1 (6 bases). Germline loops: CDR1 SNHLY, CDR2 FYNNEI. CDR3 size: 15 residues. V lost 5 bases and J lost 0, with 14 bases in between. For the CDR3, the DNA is TGTGCCAGCAGTCTTCGGACAGAGGCCTCCTACGAGCAGTACTTC. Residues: CASSLRTEASYEQYF.

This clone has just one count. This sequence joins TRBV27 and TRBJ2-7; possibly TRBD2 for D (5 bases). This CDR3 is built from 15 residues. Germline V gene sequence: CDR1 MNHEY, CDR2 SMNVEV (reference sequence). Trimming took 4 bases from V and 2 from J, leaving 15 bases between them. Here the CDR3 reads CASSSQSTGAYEQYF. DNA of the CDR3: TGTGCCAGCAGTTCACAGTCTACCGGGGCCTACGAGCAGTACTTC.

The DNA for the CDR3 is TGTGCCAGCAGCCCGGGACAGGGCTGGACCTATGGCTACACCTTC. Its protein is CASSPGQGWTYGYTF. V usage is TRBV7-8 and J usage is TRBJ1-2; 9 nucleotides match TRBD1. V was pared by 5 bases and J by 4 bases, with 8 bases of the junction left unmatched. This CDR3 is built from 15 residues. The germline V gene has CDR1 SGHVS and CDR2 FQNEAQ.